This T cell receptor beta chain came from a study of blood T cell repertoires in COVID-19. The method was immunoSEQ multiplex PCR; TCRdb's version includes in-frame clones alone and lacks a portion of them. The table lists approximately 300,000 clones, 90% of them singletons. Sequences were obtained from PBMCs or T cells enriched from blood (not recorded which). This clonotype was sampled from a man aged 60 to 75 who had recovered from COVID-19.

The CDR3 coding sequence is TGTGCAAGTCGCTTAGGGACAAAACCTCATTCCCTAGATACGCAGTATTTT. It yields the protein CASRLGTKPHSLDTQYF. V gene TRBV12-2 combines with J gene TRBJ2-3; the table's D call TRBD1 went unverified against the DNA. TRBV12-2 is classified as a pseudogene. The CDR3 is 17 amino acids.